One sample yielded the 11 T cell receptor beta chains listed below, sequenced in a study of blood T cells in healthy people across ages. A J-beta primer mix and a sample-barcoded 5' primer were used in a second PCR of about 7 to 12 cycles. TCRdb ran MiXCR on the 5' RACE reads and lists one entry per CDR3 protein. The sample carries some 730,000 distinct CDR3 sequences, 22% recorded once. Sequencing input: blood. These receptors all stem from a man aged 70 or older in good health.

This clonotype has a handful of counts. The rearrangement joins TRBV5-5 to TRBJ2-3; D might be TRBD1 (6 bases). Trimming pared 3 bases from V and 4 bases from J, leaving 9 bases between. The V gene's germline CDR1 is SGHKS and CDR2 YYEKEE (reference sequence). This CDR3 is 13 amino acids long. CDR3 in DNA: TGTGCCAGCAGCTCCCGACAGGCAGATACGCAGTATTTT. It encodes CASSSRQADTQYF.

The gene calls are TRBV20-1 and TRBJ2-7; 8 positions agree with TRBD1. Trimming took 0 bases from V and 5 from J; bases not matched to a gene: 9. From germline, CDR1 is DFQATT and CDR2 SNEGSKA (reference sequence). The CDR3 length is 15 residues. The CDR3 DNA sequence: TGCAGTGCTAGAGATGAAGAACGACAGGGGAACGAGCAGTACTTC. It codes for CSARDEERQGNEQYF.

This clonotype has a count of ten or more. The CDR3 spells CSVEVNYGYTF. The CDR3 nucleotides are TGCAGCGTTGAGGTTAACTATGGCTACACCTTC. This sequence joins TRBV29-1 and TRBJ1-2; D gene unclear. V dropped 3 bases and J dropped 1 base, with 3 bases sitting between them. CDR1 SQVTM and CDR2 ANQGSEA come from the germline V gene. The CDR3 runs to 11 residues.

CDR3 amino acids: CASSPQGSYNSPLHF. The CDR3 nucleotides are TGTGCCAGCAGCCCCCAGGGCTCCTATAATTCACCCCTCCACTTT. V and J are TRBV6-6 and TRBJ1-6, with a weak D call TRBD1 (5 bases). This CDR3 is 15 amino acids long. In germline, CDR1 is MNHNY, CDR2 SVGAGI (reference sequence). V was shortened by 6 bases and J by 0 bases, with 9 bases between the two germline ends.

This clonotype came up a few times. This chain joins TRBV28 and TRBJ2-1; no reliable D call. The V end lost 6 bases, the J end lost 5 bases, and 8 bases lay between the germline ends. CDR3 length: 12 residues. Germline lookup yields CDR1 MDHEN and CDR2 SYDVKM. CDR3 region: CASSYTDNEQFF. In nucleotides, the CDR3 is TGTGCCAGCAGCTATACAGACAATGAGCAGTTCTTC.

The chain couples TRBV6-2 or TRBV6-3 to TRBJ2-2, with 10 bases aligning to TRBD2. V shed 6 bases, J shed 2 bases, and the junction held 6 bases outside the gene matches. Germline CDR1 and CDR2: MNHEY and SVGEGT. The CDR3 covers 16 residues. This CDR3 reads CASSTGLALNTGELFF. CDR3 bases: TGTGCCAGCAGCACGGGACTAGCGCTTAACACCGGGGAGCTGTTTTTT.

This clonotype was found a few times. V usage is TRBV2 and J usage is TRBJ1-2; D gene unclear. From germline, CDR1 is SNHLY and CDR2 FYNNEI. Trimming removed 8 bases at V and 2 bases at J, with 12 bases between. CDR3 length equals 13 residues. In DNA, the CDR3 is TGTGCCAGCCGTCCGGGCACCAACTATGGCTACACCTTC. It translates to CASRPGTNYGYTF.

The genes are TRBV7-9 and TRBJ2-1; D not certain. The CDR3 has 14 residues. Germline CDR1 is SEHNR and CDR2 is FQNEAQ (reference sequence). Trimming stripped 3 bases from V and 8 bases from J, with 14 bases between. The CDR3 nucleotides are TGTGCCAGCAGCTTGGAAGGGTCAGTACATGAGCAGTTCTTC. It codes for CASSLEGSVHEQFF.

This clonotype was found a few times. V is TRBV10-3 and J is TRBJ2-1; 10 positions match TRBD2. V dropped 8 bases and J dropped 7; count of bases not matched to a gene: 11. CDR1 and CDR2 (germline): ENHRY, SYGVKD. The CDR3 sequence is 15 residues long. The CDR3 DNA reads TGTGCCATCGGGGCCGGGACTAGCGCAAAGAATGAGCAGTTCTTC. This translates into CAIGAGTSAKNEQFF.

This clonotype was picked up a small number of times. The chain carries TRBV29-1 and TRBJ1-1; D is ambiguous. This CDR3 spans 13 amino acids. Germline CDR1 is SQVTM and CDR2 is ANQGSEA. V was trimmed by 0 bases and J by 1 base, leaving 6 bases between them. The CDR3 region is CSVEDRRNTEAFF. CDR3 nucleotides: TGCAGCGTTGAAGATCGTCGGAACACTGAAGCTTTCTTT.

CDR3 DNA: TGTGCCAGTAGTGGGGGGGGGAGAACTGAAGCTTTCTTT. This sequence encodes CASSGGGRTEAFF. V usage is TRBV19 and J usage is TRBJ1-1, with a possible D match to TRBD1 (5 bases). This CDR3 is built from 13 residues. Trimming removed 5 bases from V and 5 bases from J, with 12 bases in between. From germline, CDR1 is LNHDA and CDR2 SQIVND (reference sequence).